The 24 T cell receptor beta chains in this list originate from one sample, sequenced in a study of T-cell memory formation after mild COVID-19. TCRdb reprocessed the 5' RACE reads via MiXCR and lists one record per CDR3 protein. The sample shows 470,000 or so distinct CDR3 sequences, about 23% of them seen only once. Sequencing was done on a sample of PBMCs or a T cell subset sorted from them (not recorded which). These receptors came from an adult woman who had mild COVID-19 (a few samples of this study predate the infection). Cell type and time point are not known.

CDR3 protein: CASSVMGSNTGELFF. In nucleotides, the CDR3 is TGTGCCAGCAGTGTAATGGGATCGAACACCGGGGAGCTGTTTTTT. The chain carries TRBV2 and TRBJ2-2; no definite D call. Trimming removed 4 bases at V and 0 bases at J, with 9 bases between. The CDR3 contains 15 residues. Germline loops: CDR1 SNHLY, CDR2 FYNNEI.

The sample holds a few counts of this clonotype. In DNA form, the CDR3 reads TGCGCCAGCAGCGAGACAGTATCTGAAGCTTTCTTT. Amino acid sequence: CASSETVSEAFF. This chain links TRBV5-1 with TRBJ1-1; possible D gene TRBD1, 5 bases. CDR1 and CDR2 (germline): SGHRS, YFSETQ. The CDR3 is 12 residues long. The ends were cut back, 4 bases at V and 6 bases at J, with 10 bases in the middle.

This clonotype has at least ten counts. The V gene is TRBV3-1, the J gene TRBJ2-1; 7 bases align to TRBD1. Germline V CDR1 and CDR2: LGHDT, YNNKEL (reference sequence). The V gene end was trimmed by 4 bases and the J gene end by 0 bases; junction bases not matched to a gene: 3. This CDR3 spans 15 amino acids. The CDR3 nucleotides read TGTGCCAGCAGCCTGAGGGGGCTCTCCTACAATGAGCAGTTCTTC. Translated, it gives CASSLRGLSYNEQFF.

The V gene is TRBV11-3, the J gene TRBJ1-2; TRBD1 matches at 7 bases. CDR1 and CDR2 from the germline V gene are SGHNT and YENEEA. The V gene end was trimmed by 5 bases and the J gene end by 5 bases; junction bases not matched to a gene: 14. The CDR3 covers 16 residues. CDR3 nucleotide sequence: TGTGCCAGCAGCACCCCCTCGACAGGGCGGGGATATGGCTACACCTTC. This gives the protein CASSTPSTGRGYGYTF.

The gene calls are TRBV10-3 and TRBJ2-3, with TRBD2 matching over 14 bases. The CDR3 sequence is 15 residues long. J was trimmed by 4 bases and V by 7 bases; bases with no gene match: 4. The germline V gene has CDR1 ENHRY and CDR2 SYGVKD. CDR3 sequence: CAINRLAGGSDTQYF. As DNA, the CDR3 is TGTGCCATCAATAGACTAGCGGGAGGGTCAGATACGCAGTATTTT.

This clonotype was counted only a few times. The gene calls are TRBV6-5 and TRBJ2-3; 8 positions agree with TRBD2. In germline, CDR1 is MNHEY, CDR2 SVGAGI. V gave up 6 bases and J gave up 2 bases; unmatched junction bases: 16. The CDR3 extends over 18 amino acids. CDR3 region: CASSPWGGQRGITDTQYF. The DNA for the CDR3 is TGTGCCAGCAGCCCATGGGGGGGCCAGCGGGGGATCACAGATACGCAGTATTTT.

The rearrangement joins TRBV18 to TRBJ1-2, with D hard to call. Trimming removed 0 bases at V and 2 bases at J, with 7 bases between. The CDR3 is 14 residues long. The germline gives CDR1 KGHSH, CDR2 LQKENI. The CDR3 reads CASSPPLGNYGYTF. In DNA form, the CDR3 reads TGTGCCAGCTCACCACCGTTAGGGAACTATGGCTACACCTTC.

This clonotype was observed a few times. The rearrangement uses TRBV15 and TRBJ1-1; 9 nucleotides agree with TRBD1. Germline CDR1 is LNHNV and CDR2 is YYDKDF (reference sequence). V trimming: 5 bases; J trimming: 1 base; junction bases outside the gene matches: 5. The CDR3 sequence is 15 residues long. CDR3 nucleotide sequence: TGTGCCACCAGCGGTAACAGGGGGCAGAACACTGAAGCTTTCTTT. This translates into CATSGNRGQNTEAFF.

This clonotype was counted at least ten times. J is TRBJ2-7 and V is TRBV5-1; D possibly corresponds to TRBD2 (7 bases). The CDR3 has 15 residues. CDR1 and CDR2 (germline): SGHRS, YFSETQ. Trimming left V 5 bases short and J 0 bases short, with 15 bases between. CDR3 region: CASRGGGVYSYEQYF. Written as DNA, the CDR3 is TGCGCCAGCAGAGGAGGGGGGGTCTACTCCTACGAGCAGTACTTC. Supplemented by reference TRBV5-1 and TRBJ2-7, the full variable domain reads KAGVTQTPRYLIKTRGQQVTLSCSPISGHRSVSWYQQTPGQGLQFLFEYFSETQRNKGNFPGRFSGRQFSNSRSEMNVSTLELGDSALYLCASRGGGVYSYEQYFGPGTRLTVT.

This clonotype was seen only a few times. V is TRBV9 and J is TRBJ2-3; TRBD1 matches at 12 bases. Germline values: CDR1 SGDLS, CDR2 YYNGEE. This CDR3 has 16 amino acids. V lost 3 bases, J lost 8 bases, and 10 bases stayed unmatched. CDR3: CASSERGQGASGTQYF. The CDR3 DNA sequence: TGTGCCAGCAGCGAGAGGGGACAGGGGGCTTCAGGTACGCAGTATTTT.

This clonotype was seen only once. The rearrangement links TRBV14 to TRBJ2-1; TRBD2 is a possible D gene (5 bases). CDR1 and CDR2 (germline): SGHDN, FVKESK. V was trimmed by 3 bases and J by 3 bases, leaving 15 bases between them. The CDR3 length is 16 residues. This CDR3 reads CASSHLAGPRYNEQFF. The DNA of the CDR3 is TGTGCCAGCAGCCACCTTGCGGGCCCCCGCTACAATGAGCAGTTCTTC. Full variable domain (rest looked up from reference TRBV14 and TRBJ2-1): EAGVTQFPSHSVIEKGQTVTLRCDPISGHDNLYWYRRVMGKEIKFLLHFVKESKQDESGMPNNRFLAERTGGTYSTLKVQPAELEDSGVYFCASSHLAGPRYNEQFFGPGTRLTVL.

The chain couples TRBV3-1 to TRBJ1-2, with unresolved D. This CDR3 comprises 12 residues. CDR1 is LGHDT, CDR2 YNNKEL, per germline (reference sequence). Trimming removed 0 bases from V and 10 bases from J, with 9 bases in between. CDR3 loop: CASSQEVRDYTF. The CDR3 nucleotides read TGTGCCAGCAGCCAAGAGGTTAGGGACTACACCTTC.

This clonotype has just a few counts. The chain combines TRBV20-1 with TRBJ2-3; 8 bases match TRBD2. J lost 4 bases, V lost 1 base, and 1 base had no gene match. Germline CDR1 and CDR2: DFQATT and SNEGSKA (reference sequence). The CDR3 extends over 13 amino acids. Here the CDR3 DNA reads TGCAGTGCTAGAGCTAGCGGGTCAGATACGCAGTATTTT. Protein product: CSARASGSDTQYF.

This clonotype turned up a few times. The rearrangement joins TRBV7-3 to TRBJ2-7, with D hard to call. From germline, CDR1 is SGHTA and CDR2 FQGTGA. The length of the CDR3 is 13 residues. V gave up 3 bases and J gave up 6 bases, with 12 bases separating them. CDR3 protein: CASSFQPSSEQYF. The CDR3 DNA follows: TGTGCCAGCAGCTTCCAACCCTCATCCGAGCAGTACTTC.

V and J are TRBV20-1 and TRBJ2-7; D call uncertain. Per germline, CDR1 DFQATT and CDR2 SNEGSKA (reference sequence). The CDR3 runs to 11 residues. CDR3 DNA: TGCAGAGCTGATAAGGTGGGCGAGCAGTACTTC. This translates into CRADKVGEQYF.

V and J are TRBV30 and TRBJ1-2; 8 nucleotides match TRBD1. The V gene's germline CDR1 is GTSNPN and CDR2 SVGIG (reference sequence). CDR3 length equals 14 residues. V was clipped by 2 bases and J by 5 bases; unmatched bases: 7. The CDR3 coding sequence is TGTGCCTGGAGTTTTACAGGGGGGACATATGGCTACACCTTC. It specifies CAWSFTGGTYGYTF.

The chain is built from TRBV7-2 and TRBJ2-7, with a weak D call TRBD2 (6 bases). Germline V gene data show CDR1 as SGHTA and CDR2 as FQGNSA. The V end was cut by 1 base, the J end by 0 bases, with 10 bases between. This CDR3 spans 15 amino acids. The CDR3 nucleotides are TGTGCCAGCAGCTTAGAGGCGGGGAGCTCCTACGAGCAGTACTTC. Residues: CASSLEAGSSYEQYF.

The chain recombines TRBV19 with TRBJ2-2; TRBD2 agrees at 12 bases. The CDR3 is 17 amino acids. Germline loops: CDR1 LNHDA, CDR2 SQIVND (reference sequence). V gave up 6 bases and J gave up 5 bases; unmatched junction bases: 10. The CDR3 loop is CASRPGLAGKVTGELFF. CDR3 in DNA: TGTGCCAGTAGACCCGGACTAGCGGGAAAGGTTACCGGGGAGCTGTTTTTT.

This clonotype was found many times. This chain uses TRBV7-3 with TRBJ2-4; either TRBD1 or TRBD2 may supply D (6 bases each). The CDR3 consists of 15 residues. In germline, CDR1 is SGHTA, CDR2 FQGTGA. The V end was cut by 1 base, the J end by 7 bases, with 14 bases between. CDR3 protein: CASSLIGTQGNIQYF. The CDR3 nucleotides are TGTGCCAGCAGCTTAATAGGGACTCAGGGGAACATTCAGTACTTC.

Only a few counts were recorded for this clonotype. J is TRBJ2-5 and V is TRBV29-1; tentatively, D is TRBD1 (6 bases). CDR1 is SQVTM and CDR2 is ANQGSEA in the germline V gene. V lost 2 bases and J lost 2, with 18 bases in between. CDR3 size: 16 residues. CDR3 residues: CSVEKHHRVLQETQYF. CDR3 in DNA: TGCAGCGTTGAAAAACACCACAGGGTTCTACAAGAGACCCAGTACTTC.

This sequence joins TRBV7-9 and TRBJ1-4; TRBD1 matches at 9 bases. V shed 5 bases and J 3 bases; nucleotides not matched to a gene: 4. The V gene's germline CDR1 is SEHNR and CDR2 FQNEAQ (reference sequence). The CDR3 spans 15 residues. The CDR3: CASSHGQGPNEKLFF. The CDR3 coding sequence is TGTGCCAGCAGCCACGGACAGGGGCCTAATGAAAAACTGTTTTTT.

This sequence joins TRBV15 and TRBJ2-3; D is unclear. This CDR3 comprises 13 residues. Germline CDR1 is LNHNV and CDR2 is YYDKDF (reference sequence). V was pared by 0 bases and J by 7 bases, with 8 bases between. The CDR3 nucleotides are TGTGCCACCAGCAGAGAGAGCCTCTATACGCAGTATTTT. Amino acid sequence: CATSRESLYTQYF.

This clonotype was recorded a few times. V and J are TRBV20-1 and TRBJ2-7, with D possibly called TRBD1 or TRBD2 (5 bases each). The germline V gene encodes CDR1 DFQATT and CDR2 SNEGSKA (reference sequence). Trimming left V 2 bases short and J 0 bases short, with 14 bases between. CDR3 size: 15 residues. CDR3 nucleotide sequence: TGCAGTGCTAGATACTCGTCGGGACCCTCCTACGAGCAGTACTTC. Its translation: CSARYSSGPSYEQYF.

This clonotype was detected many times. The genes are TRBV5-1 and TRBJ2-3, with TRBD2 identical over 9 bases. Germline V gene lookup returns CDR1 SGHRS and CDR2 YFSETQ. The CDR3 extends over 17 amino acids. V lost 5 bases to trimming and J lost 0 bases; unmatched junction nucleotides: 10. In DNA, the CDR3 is TGCGCCAGCAGAGGAGAAGCGGGGGGCTTTAGCACAGATACGCAGTATTTT. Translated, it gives CASRGEAGGFSTDTQYF.